Listed below are T cell receptor beta chains from one sample, sequenced in a study of CD8+ T cells in alopecia areata. Produced via immunoSEQ multiplex PCR; TCRdb's table is partial and in-frame only. The sample consists of 9,000 or so clones, approximately 65% of them appearing once. Specimen: skin. The receptors shown here come from a human donor with alopecia areata. The CDR3 runs from the conserved cysteine through the conserved F or W. A D gene is named only where the DNA matches it firmly. Only some rows state a clone size, as once, few, many or a class for expanded clones.

CDR3nt: TGTGCCAGCAGCGTGGGACAGACCTACGAGCAGTACTTC
CDR3aa: CASSVGQTYEQYF
abundance: large
d_gene: TRBD1
j_gene: TRBJ2-7
len: 13
v_gene: TRBV7-8

CDR3nt: TGTGCCAGCTCAGCGTACAGGGGGAACTCCTACGAGCAGTACTTC
CDR3aa: CASSAYRGNSYEQYF
abundance: NA
d_gene: TRBD1
j_gene: TRBJ2-7
len: 15
v_gene: TRBV18

CDR3nt: TGTGCCAGCAGCTTAGGCCGGGTTCAGCCCCAGCATTTT
CDR3aa: CASSLGRVQPQHF
abundance: NA
d_gene: NA
j_gene: TRBJ1-5
len: 13
v_gene: TRBV13

CDR3nt: TGTGCCACTCGCTCGGGGCCGGGAAAACTGTTTTTT
CDR3aa: CATRSGPGKLFF
abundance: NA
d_gene: NA
j_gene: TRBJ1-4
len: 12
v_gene: TRBV27

CDR3nt: TGTGCCAGCAGCCTCGGGGGTGCCCTGAACACTGAAGCTTTCTTT
CDR3aa: CASSLGGALNTEAFF
abundance: NA
d_gene: NA
j_gene: TRBJ1-1
len: 15
v_gene: TRBV14

CDR3nt: TGCGCCAGCAGCTTGGGGCTGGCGGATACGCAGTATTTT
CDR3aa: CASSLGLADTQYF
abundance: NA
d_gene: NA
j_gene: TRBJ2-3
len: 13
v_gene: TRBV5-1

CDR3nt: TGCGCCAGCAGCCAAGTCCGACTAGCGGGGAATGAGCAGTTCTTC
CDR3aa: CASSQVRLAGNEQFF
abundance: NA
d_gene: TRBD2
j_gene: TRBJ2-1
len: 15
v_gene: TRBV4-1

CDR3nt: TGTGCCAGCAGCTTAGAGAGCGGGAGAACCACAGATACGCAGTATTTT
CDR3aa: CASSLESGRTTDTQYF
abundance: once
d_gene: TRBD2
j_gene: TRBJ2-3
len: 16
v_gene: TRBV7-6

CDR3nt: TGTGCCAGCAGCATCGGAGGCGGAAGAACGGATACGCAGTATTTT
CDR3aa: CASSIGGGRTDTQYF
abundance: NA
d_gene: NA
j_gene: TRBJ2-3
len: 15
v_gene: TRBV7-2

CDR3nt: TGTGCCAGCTCACCACCGGTGAGGGGAATCGAGGAAAAACTGTTTTTT
CDR3aa: CASSPPVRGIEEKLFF
abundance: NA
d_gene: NA
j_gene: TRBJ1-4
len: 16
v_gene: TRBV18

CDR3nt: TGTGTCAGCAGCTCCGAGATTCAAGAGACCCAGTACTTC
CDR3aa: CVSSSEIQETQYF
abundance: NA
d_gene: NA
j_gene: TRBJ2-5
len: 13
v_gene: TRBV7-2

CDR3nt: TGTGCCAGCAGATATCGGACGAGGTACAATGAGCAGTTCTTC
CDR3aa: CASRYRTRYNEQFF
abundance: NA
d_gene: NA
j_gene: TRBJ2-1
len: 14
v_gene: TRBV6-5

CDR3nt: TGTGCCAGCTCCCCCCCGGGGGCAGGCCTCCGCTCTGAGCAGTACTTC
CDR3aa: CASSPPGAGLRSEQYF
abundance: NA
d_gene: NA
j_gene: TRBJ2-7
len: 16
v_gene: TRBV18

CDR3nt: TGTGCCAGCAGCTCCCTCCACGGGATAGACTCCTACGAGCAGTACTTC
CDR3aa: CASSSLHGIDSYEQYF
abundance: few
d_gene: NA
j_gene: TRBJ2-7
len: 16
v_gene: TRBV7-2

CDR3nt: TGTGCCAGCAGCAACCCGGGACTAGTTTTCTCGGATACGCAGTATTTT
CDR3aa: CASSNPGLVFSDTQYF
abundance: NA
d_gene: TRBD2
j_gene: TRBJ2-3
len: 16
v_gene: TRBV14

CDR3nt: TGCGCCAGCAGCCGGGACAGGGGCTATGGCTACACCTTC
CDR3aa: CASSRDRGYGYTF
abundance: NA
d_gene: TRBD1
j_gene: TRBJ1-2
len: 13
v_gene: TRBV4-3

CDR3nt: TGTGCCAGCAGCGCCCGGGGGGCAGGGCGGGACAATGAGCAGTTCTTC
CDR3aa: CASSARGAGRDNEQFF
abundance: NA
d_gene: NA
j_gene: TRBJ2-1
len: 16
v_gene: TRBV9

CDR3nt: TGTGCCAGCAGCTTGTTGGGGGATACGCAGTATTTT
CDR3aa: CASSLLGDTQYF
abundance: NA
d_gene: NA
j_gene: TRBJ2-3
len: 12
v_gene: TRBV13

CDR3nt: TGTGCCAGCAGCTCTTGGGGCCCTACAGGGGGGGAGCAGTACTTC
CDR3aa: CASSSWGPTGGEQYF
abundance: NA
d_gene: TRBD1
j_gene: TRBJ2-7
len: 15
v_gene: TRBV7-2

CDR3nt: TGTGCCAGCAGCTTAGGTCTGAATCAGCCCCAGCATTTT
CDR3aa: CASSLGLNQPQHF
abundance: NA
d_gene: NA
j_gene: TRBJ1-5
len: 13
v_gene: TRBV13

CDR3nt: TGTGCCAGCTCCTGGGGCGGGGGGAATTCACCCCTCCACTTT
CDR3aa: CASSWGGGNSPLHF
abundance: few
d_gene: NA
j_gene: TRBJ1-6
len: 14
v_gene: TRBV7-3

CDR3nt: TGTGCCAGCAGCCGGGACCGTAACTATGGCTACACCTTC
CDR3aa: CASSRDRNYGYTF
abundance: few
d_gene: NA
j_gene: TRBJ1-2
len: 13
v_gene: TRBV11-2

CDR3nt: TGTGCCAGCAGTTACTCCCAGACGGACGGGACTTTCTTT
CDR3aa: CASSYSQTDGTFF
abundance: NA
d_gene: NA
j_gene: TRBJ1-1
len: 13
v_gene: TRBV6-5

CDR3nt: TGTGCCAGCAGGGGACAGCCTAATGAAAAACTGTTTTTT
CDR3aa: CASRGQPNEKLFF
abundance: few
d_gene: TRBD1
j_gene: TRBJ1-4
len: 13
v_gene: TRBV2

CDR3nt: TGCAGCGGACGGGGTTGGAACACTGAAGCTTTCTTT
CDR3aa: CSGRGWNTEAFF
abundance: NA
d_gene: NA
j_gene: TRBJ1-1
len: 12
v_gene: TRBV29-1

CDR3nt: TGCAGCGTCGAAAGACAGGGGGCGAACGAGCAGTACTTC
CDR3aa: CSVERQGANEQYF
abundance: NA
d_gene: TRBD1
j_gene: TRBJ2-7
len: 13
v_gene: TRBV29-1

CDR3nt: TGTGCCAGCAGGGGGACAGGGGGCATGTTTACAGATACGCAGTATTTT
CDR3aa: CASRGTGGMFTDTQYF
abundance: NA
d_gene: TRBD1
j_gene: TRBJ2-3
len: 16
v_gene: TRBV28

CDR3nt: TGCGCCAGCAGCAGTACCTATCCGTCACTCGGGGTATCTGACGTCCTGACTTTC
CDR3aa: CASSSTYPSLGVSDVLTF
abundance: NA
d_gene: NA
j_gene: TRBJ2-6
len: 18
v_gene: TRBV4-1

CDR3nt: TGTGCCAGCAGCTTAGCTCCAGGGGCTAACTATGGCTACACCTTC
CDR3aa: CASSLAPGANYGYTF
abundance: NA
d_gene: NA
j_gene: TRBJ1-2
len: 15
v_gene: TRBV7-2